These T cell receptor beta chains were read from a single sample in a study of blood T cell repertoires in COVID-19. Assay used: immunoSEQ multiplex PCR; TCRdb lists only in-frame clones, some missing. Here the sample spans 35,000 to 45,000 clones, roughly 87% being singletons. The source material was peripheral blood. The receptor set was obtained from a man in his sixties with acute or convalescent COVID-19. Both conserved end residues are part of each CDR3. D genes are given only for firm matches. For some rows the clone size is stated as once, few or many, or as a class when expanded; others skip it.

CDR3: CASSQEEPSSYNEQFF; DNA: TGCGCCAGCAGCCAGGAGGAGCCTAGCTCCTACAATGAGCAGTTCTTC; D: -; J: TRBJ2-1; size: -; V: TRBV4-3
CDR3: CATGTGGLVDTQYF; DNA: TGTGCCACCGGGACAGGGGGCCTTGTAGATACGCAGTATTTT; D: TRBD1; J: TRBJ2-3; size: -; V: TRBV10-3
CDR3: CASSQDWTGPPFF; DNA: TGTGCCAGCAGCCAAGACTGGACAGGGCCCCCGTTCTTC; D: TRBD1; J: TRBJ2-1; size: -; V: TRBV14
CDR3: CASSLEAGGVRDIQYF; DNA: TGTGCCAGCAGTTTAGAAGCGGGAGGAGTTAGGGACATTCAGTACTTC; D: TRBD2; J: TRBJ2-4; size: -; V: TRBV6-2/TRBV6-3
CDR3: CASSLMREETQYF; DNA: TGCGCCAGCAGCTTGATGCGGGAGGAGACCCAGTACTTC; D: TRBD2; J: TRBJ2-5; size: few; V: TRBV5-1
CDR3: CASSRGTGGNQPQHF; DNA: TGTGCCAGCAGCCGAGGGACAGGGGGCAATCAGCCCCAGCATTTT; D: TRBD1; J: TRBJ1-5; size: -; V: TRBV7-9
CDR3: CASSLGQYNYGYTF; DNA: TGCGCCAGCAGCTTGGGACAGTATAACTATGGCTACACCTTC; D: -; J: TRBJ1-2; size: once; V: TRBV5-1
CDR3: CASSLQGAGTGEKLFF; DNA: TGTGCCAGCTCCCTACAGGGTGCTGGGACAGGCGAAAAACTGTTTTTT; D: TRBD1; J: TRBJ1-4; size: -; V: TRBV18
CDR3: CASSLATWQGVVYEQFF; DNA: TGTGCCAGCAGCTTGGCCACGTGGCAGGGGGTAGTCTATGAGCAGTTCTTC; D: TRBD1; J: TRBJ2-1; size: -; V: TRBV5-4
CDR3: CSASYWGRETQYF; DNA: TGCAGTGCTAGTTACTGGGGGCGGGAGACCCAGTACTTC; D: -; J: TRBJ2-5; size: -; V: TRBV20-1
CDR3: CATSPAGTGRNQPQHF; DNA: TGTGCCACCAGCCCAGCGGGGACAGGGCGTAATCAGCCCCAGCATTTT; D: TRBD1; J: TRBJ1-5; size: -; V: TRBV24-1
CDR3: CASSLGQDYGYTF; DNA: TGTGCCAGCAGCCTAGGACAGGACTATGGCTACACCTTC; D: TRBD1; J: TRBJ1-2; size: -; V: TRBV7-2
CDR3: CATSSPDRGSYGYTF; DNA: TGTGCCACCAGCAGCCCCGACAGGGGGTCCTATGGCTACACCTTC; D: TRBD1; J: TRBJ1-2; size: -; V: TRBV15
CDR3: CASRAPGQGYEQYF; DNA: TGTGCCAGCAGAGCCCCGGGACAGGGGTACGAGCAGTACTTC; D: TRBD1; J: TRBJ2-7; size: -; V: TRBV28
CDR3: CASGGLNTGELFF; DNA: TGTGCCAGCGGCGGGTTGAACACCGGGGAGCTGTTTTTT; D: -; J: TRBJ2-2; size: -; V: TRBV28
CDR3: CASSRGFRAEAFF; DNA: TGTGCCAGCAGTCGCGGGTTTAGGGCTGAAGCTTTCTTT; D: -; J: TRBJ1-1; size: once; V: TRBV28
CDR3: CASSLGPNQPQHF; DNA: TGTGCCAGCAGTTTGGGGCCAAATCAGCCCCAGCATTTT; D: -; J: TRBJ1-5; size: -; V: TRBV12-3/TRBV12-4
CDR3: CASRRDRPNSPLHF; DNA: TGTGCCAGCAGGCGGGACAGGCCGAATTCACCCCTCCACTTT; D: TRBD1; J: TRBJ1-6; size: -; V: TRBV6-5
CDR3: CATSDSPGRDTQYF; DNA: TGTGCCACCAGTGATTCCCCTGGCAGGGATACGCAGTATTTT; D: -; J: TRBJ2-3; size: -; V: TRBV24-1
CDR3: CASSLAYRGGDSPLHF; DNA: TGTGCCAGCAGCTTAGCCTACAGGGGTGGGGATTCACCCCTCCACTTT; D: TRBD1; J: TRBJ1-6; size: -; V: TRBV7-2
CDR3: CASSPAGLSTDTQYF; DNA: TGTGCCAGCAGTCCTGCGGGACTATCTACAGATACGCAGTATTTT; D: TRBD2; J: TRBJ2-3; size: -; V: TRBV28
CDR3: CASSSRASQETQYF; DNA: TGCGCCAGCAGCTCGCGGGCCTCCCAAGAGACCCAGTACTTC; D: -; J: TRBJ2-5; size: once; V: TRBV5-1
CDR3: CASKEGNSYNEQFF; DNA: TGCGCCAGCAAGGAGGGGAACTCCTACAATGAGCAGTTCTTC; D: -; J: TRBJ2-1; size: -; V: TRBV5-1
CDR3: CASSATEMNTEAFF; DNA: TGCGCCAGCAGCGCCACAGAAATGAACACTGAAGCTTTCTTT; D: -; J: TRBJ1-1; size: -; V: TRBV5-1
CDR3: CASSDGQAINTGELFF; DNA: TGTGCCAGCAGTGACGGACAGGCCATCAACACCGGGGAGCTGTTTTTT; D: TRBD1; J: TRBJ2-2; size: -; V: TRBV25-1
CDR3: CASSSGQPYNGYTF; DNA: TGCGCCAGCAGCTCCGGACAACCTTATAATGGCTACACCTTC; D: -; J: TRBJ1-2; size: -; V: TRBV5-1
CDR3: CASKPGLAYNEQFF; DNA: TGTGCCAGCAAACCGGGACTAGCGTACAATGAGCAGTTCTTC; D: TRBD2; J: TRBJ2-1; size: -; V: TRBV19
CDR3: CASGRGQGNTIYF; DNA: TGCGCCAGCGGAAGGGGGCAAGGAAACACCATATATTTT; D: TRBD1; J: TRBJ1-3; size: -; V: TRBV5-1
CDR3: CASGSRRKTNTGELFF; DNA: TGTGCTAGTGGTTCCCGGCGGAAAACGAACACCGGGGAGCTGTTTTTT; D: -; J: TRBJ2-2; size: -; V: TRBV12-5
CDR3: CASSEGTAADTQYF; DNA: TGTGCCAGCAGTGAGGGGACAGCAGCAGATACGCAGTATTTT; D: TRBD1; J: TRBJ2-3; size: -; V: TRBV6-1
CDR3: CASSLDRDRPNYGYTF; DNA: TGCGCCAGCAGCTTGGATCGGGACAGACCAAACTATGGCTACACCTTC; D: TRBD1; J: TRBJ1-2; size: -; V: TRBV5-1
CDR3: CATLGPQHF; DNA: TGTGCCACCCTAGGGCCCCAGCATTTT; D: -; J: TRBJ1-5; size: -; V: TRBV6-4
CDR3: CASRTGTRYTGELFF; DNA: TGTGCCAGCAGGACCGGGACTAGATACACCGGGGAGCTGTTTTTT; D: TRBD2; J: TRBJ2-2; size: -; V: TRBV28
CDR3: CASSWTGASHGANVLTF; DNA: TGTGCCAGCAGCTGGACAGGGGCCAGTCATGGGGCCAACGTCCTGACTTTC; D: TRBD1; J: TRBJ2-6; size: -; V: TRBV27
CDR3: CASSLFGGRVNEQYF; DNA: TGTGCCAGCAGTTTATTCGGAGGGCGGGTCAACGAGCAGTACTTC; D: -; J: TRBJ2-7; size: -; V: TRBV27
CDR3: CASSLDGAAYNEQFF; DNA: TGCGCCAGCAGCTTGGATGGGGCAGCATACAATGAGCAGTTCTTC; D: -; J: TRBJ2-1; size: -; V: TRBV5-1
CDR3: CASSPDRRESQPQHF; DNA: TGTGCCAGTAGCCCGGACAGGAGGGAAAGTCAGCCCCAGCATTTT; D: TRBD1; J: TRBJ1-5; size: -; V: TRBV19
CDR3: CSLRTGNYGYTF; DNA: TGCAGCCTTAGGACAGGGAACTATGGCTACACCTTC; D: TRBD1; J: TRBJ1-2; size: -; V: TRBV29-1
CDR3: CASSGLAGYNEQFF; DNA: TGTGCCAGCAGCGGGCTAGCGGGATACAATGAGCAGTTCTTC; D: TRBD2; J: TRBJ2-1; size: -; V: TRBV6-5
CDR3: CASSQDLPRGYGYTF; DNA: TGCGCCAGCAGCCAAGATCTCCCCAGGGGTTATGGCTACACCTTC; D: -; J: TRBJ1-2; size: -; V: TRBV4-3
CDR3: CASSLTGDTPYEQYF; DNA: TGTGCCAGCAGCCTGACAGGGGATACCCCCTACGAGCAGTACTTC; D: -; J: TRBJ2-7; size: -; V: TRBV21-1
CDR3: CASSRPTGNSGNTIYF; DNA: TGTGCCAGCTCACGACCCACAGGGAACTCTGGAAACACCATATATTTT; D: -; J: TRBJ1-3; size: once; V: TRBV18
CDR3: CASSHSLRQAYPMNTEAFF; DNA: TGTGCCAGCAGCCATTCTCTCCGACAGGCTTACCCCATGAACACTGAAGCTTTCTTT; D: -; J: TRBJ1-1; size: once; V: TRBV14